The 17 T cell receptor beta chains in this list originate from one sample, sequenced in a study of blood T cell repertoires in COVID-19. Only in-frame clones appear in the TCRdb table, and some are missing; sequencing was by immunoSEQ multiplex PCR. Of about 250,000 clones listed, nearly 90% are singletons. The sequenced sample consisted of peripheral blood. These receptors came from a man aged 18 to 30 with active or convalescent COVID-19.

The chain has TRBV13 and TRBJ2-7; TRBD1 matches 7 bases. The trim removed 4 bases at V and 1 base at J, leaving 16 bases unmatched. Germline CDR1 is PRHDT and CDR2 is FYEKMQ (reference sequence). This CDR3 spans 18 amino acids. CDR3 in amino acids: CASSSIVRRQGMSYEQYF. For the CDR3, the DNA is TGTGCCAGCAGCTCCATCGTTCGACGACAGGGCATGTCCTACGAGCAGTACTTC.

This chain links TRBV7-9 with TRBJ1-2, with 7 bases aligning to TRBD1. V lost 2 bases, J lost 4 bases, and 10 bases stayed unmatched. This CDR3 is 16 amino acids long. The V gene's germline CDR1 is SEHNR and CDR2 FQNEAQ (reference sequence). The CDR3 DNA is TGTGCCAGCAGCTTACAGGGGGACTTAGCTTTCTATGGCTACACCTTC. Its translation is CASSLQGDLAFYGYTF.

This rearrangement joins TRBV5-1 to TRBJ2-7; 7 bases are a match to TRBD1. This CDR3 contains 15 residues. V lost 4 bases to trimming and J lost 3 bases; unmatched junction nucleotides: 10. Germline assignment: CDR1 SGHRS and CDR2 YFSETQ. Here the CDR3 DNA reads TGCGCCAGCAGCATGGACAGGCCTTATTACTACGAGCAGTACTTC. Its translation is CASSMDRPYYYEQYF.

The DNA for the CDR3 is TGTGCCAGCAGTCCTAGAACTAGCGGGAGGGGGCAGTATTTT. Translating gives CASSPRTSGRGQYF. The J gene is TRBJ2-3, the V gene TRBV27; 13 bases are a match to TRBD2. This CDR3 has 14 amino acids. Germline assignment: CDR1 MNHEY and CDR2 SMNVEV (reference sequence). J lost 11 bases, V lost 5 bases, and 7 bases had no gene match.

The CDR3 region has the DNA TGTGCCAGCAGTTCCAGGGGGTGGTTCACTGAAGCTTTCTTT. Protein product: CASSSRGWFTEAFF. The gene calls are TRBV6-5 and TRBJ1-1; 7 bases map to TRBD1. This CDR3 has 14 amino acids. J lost 4 bases, V lost 4 bases, and 6 bases had no gene match. CDR1 is MNHEY and CDR2 is SVGAGI in the germline V gene.

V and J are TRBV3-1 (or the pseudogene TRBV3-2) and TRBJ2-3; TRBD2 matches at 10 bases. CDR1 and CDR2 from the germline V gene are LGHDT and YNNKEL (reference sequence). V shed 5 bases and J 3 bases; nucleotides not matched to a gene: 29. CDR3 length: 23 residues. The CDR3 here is CASSSRTGSSVASGRPLTDTQYF. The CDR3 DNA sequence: TGTGCCAGCAGCTCCAGGACAGGGTCCTCGGTAGCTAGCGGGAGACCCCTAACAGATACGCAGTATTTT.

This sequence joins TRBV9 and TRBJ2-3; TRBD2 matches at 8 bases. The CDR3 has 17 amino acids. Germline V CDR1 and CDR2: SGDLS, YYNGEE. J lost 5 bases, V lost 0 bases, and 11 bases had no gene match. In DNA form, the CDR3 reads TGTGCCAGCAGCGTAGATATAGCGGGGCGTCAGGGAGATACGCAGTATTTT. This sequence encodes CASSVDIAGRQGDTQYF.

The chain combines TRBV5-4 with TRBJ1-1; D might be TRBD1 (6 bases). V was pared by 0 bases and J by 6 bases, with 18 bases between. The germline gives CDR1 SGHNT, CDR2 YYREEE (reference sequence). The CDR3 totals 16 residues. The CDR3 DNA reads TGTGCCAGCAGCTTGGGGGGGCGGGGGAGTCTTGCTGAAGCTTTCTTT. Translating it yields CASSLGGRGSLAEAFF.

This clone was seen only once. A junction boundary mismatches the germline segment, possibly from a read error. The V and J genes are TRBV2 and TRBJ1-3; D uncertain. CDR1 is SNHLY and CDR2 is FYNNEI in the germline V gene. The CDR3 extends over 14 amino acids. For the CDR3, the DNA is TGTGTCAGCAGTGATAATCCTCCCGGAAACACCATATATTTT. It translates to CVSSDNPPGNTIYF. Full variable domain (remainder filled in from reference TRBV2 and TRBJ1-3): EPEVTQTPSHQVTQMGQEVILRCVPISNHLYFYWYRQILGQKVEFLVSFYNNEISEKSEIFDDQFSVERPDGSNFTLKIRSTKLEDSAMYFCVSSDNPPGNTIYFGEGSWLTVV.

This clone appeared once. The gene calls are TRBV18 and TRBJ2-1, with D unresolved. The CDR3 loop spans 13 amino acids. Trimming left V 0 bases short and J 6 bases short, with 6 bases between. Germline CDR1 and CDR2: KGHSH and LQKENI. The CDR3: CASSPPVVNEQFF. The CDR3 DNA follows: TGTGCCAGCTCACCACCGGTAGTCAATGAGCAGTTCTTC.

CDR3 coding DNA: TGTGCCAGCAGTCCCACAGGGGATAATTCACCCCTCCACTTT. This gives the protein CASSPTGDNSPLHF. The chain has TRBV9 and TRBJ1-6, with 7 bases identical to TRBD1. The CDR3 spans 14 residues. With V trimmed by 5 bases and J by 5 bases, 4 bases remained unmatched. Per germline, CDR1 SGDLS and CDR2 YYNGEE.

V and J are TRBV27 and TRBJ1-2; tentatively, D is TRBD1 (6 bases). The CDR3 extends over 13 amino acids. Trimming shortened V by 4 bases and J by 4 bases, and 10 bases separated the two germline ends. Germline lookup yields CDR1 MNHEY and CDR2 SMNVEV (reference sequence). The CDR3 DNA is TGTGCCAGCAGTTCCGCGGACAGCTATGGCTACACCTTC. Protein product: CASSSADSYGYTF.

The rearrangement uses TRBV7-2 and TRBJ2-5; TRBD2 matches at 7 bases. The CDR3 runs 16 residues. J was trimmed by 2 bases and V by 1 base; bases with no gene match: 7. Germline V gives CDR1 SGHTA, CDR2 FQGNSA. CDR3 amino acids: CASSLVGGAKQETQYF. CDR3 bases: TGTGCCAGCAGCTTAGTGGGAGGGGCCAAACAAGAGACCCAGTACTTC.

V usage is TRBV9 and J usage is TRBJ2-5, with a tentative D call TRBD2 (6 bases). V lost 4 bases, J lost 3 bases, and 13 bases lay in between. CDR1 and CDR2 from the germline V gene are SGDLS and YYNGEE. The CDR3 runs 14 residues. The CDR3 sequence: CASSPQRAEETQYF. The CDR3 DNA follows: TGTGCCAGCAGCCCACAGCGGGCGGAAGAGACCCAGTACTTC.

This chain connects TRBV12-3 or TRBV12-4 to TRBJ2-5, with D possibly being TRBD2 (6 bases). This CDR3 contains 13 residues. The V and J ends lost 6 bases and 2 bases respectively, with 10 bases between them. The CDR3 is CASSRRGQETQYF. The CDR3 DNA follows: TGTGCCAGCAGCCGGAGGGGACAAGAGACCCAGTACTTC.

The CDR3 protein is CATSGRGSSRHSGANVLTF. CDR3 coding DNA: TGTGCCACCAGTGGCAGGGGCAGTTCTAGACACTCTGGGGCCAACGTCCTGACTTTC. The chain carries TRBV24-1 and TRBJ2-6; a possible D gene is TRBD1 (6 bases). V was shortened by 5 bases and J by 0 bases, with 19 bases between the two germline ends. CDR1 and CDR2 from the germline V gene are KGHDR and SFDVKD. The CDR3 runs 19 residues.

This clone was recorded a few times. The CDR3 DNA is TGTGCCACTCAGCGGGAGAATACTCCGGGCGAGCAGTACTTC. Protein: CATQRENTPGEQYF. The J gene is TRBJ2-7, the V gene TRBV6-1; 8 positions match TRBD2. V gave up 10 bases and J gave up 6 bases; unmatched junction bases: 14. There are 14 residues in the CDR3. The germline CDR1 and CDR2 sequences are MNHNS and SASEGT.